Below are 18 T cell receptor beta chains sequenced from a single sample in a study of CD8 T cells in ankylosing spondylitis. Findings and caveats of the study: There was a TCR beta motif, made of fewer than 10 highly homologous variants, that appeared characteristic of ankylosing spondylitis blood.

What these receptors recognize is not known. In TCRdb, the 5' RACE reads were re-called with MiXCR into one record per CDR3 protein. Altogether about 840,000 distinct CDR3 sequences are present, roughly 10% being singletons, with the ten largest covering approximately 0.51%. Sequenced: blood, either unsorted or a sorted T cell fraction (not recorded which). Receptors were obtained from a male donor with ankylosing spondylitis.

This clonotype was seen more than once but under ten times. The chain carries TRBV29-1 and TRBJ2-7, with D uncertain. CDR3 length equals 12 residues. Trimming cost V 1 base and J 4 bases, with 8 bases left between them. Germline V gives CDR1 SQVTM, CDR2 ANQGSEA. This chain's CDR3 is CSVEVRLYEQYF. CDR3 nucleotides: TGCAGCGTTGAAGTACGGTTATACGAGCAGTACTTC.

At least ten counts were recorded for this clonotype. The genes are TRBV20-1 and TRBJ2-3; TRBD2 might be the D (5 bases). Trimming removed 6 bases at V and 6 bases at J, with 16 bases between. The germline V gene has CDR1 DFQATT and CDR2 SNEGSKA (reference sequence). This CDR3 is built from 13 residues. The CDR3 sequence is CSAGGGEVDTQYF. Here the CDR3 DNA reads TGCAGTGCCGGCGGAGGTGAAGTTGATACGCAGTATTTT.

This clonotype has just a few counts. In nucleotides, the CDR3 is TGTGCCAGCAGTTTGCTAGCCGGGGGGGAGTTCTTC. Its protein product is CASSLLAGGEFF. J is TRBJ2-1 and V is TRBV12-3 or TRBV12-4; 8 bases align to TRBD2. The CDR3 is 12 amino acids. With 3 bases clipped from V and 14 bases from J, the junction kept 6 bases outside the gene matches.

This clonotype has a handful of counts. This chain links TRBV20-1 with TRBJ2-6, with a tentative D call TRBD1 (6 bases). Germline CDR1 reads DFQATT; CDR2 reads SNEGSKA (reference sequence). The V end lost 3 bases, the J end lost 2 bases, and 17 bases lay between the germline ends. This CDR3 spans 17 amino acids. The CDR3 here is CSARLRGRGTGANVLTF. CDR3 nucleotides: TGCAGTGCTAGGTTAAGGGGGAGAGGAACTGGGGCCAACGTCCTGACTTTC.

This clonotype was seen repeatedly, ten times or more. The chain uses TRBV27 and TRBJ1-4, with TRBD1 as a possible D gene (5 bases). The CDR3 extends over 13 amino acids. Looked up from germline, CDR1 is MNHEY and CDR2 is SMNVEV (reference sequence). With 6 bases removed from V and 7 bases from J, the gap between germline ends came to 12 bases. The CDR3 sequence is CASRPGMSEKLFF. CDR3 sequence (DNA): TGTGCCAGCAGACCAGGGATGAGTGAAAAACTGTTTTTT.

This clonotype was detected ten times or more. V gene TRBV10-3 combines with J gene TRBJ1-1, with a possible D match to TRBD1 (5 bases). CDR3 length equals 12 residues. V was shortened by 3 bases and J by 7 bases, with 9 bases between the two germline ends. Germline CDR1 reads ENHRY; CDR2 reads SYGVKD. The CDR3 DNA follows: TGTGCCATCAGTGACAGGGCGAGTGAAGCTTTCTTT. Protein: CAISDRASEAFF.

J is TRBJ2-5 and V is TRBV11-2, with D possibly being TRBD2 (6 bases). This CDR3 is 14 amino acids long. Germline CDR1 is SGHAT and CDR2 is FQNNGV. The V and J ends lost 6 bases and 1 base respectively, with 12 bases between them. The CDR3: CASRDYRLQETQYF. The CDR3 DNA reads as TGTGCCAGCAGGGACTACCGACTCCAAGAGACCCAGTACTTC.

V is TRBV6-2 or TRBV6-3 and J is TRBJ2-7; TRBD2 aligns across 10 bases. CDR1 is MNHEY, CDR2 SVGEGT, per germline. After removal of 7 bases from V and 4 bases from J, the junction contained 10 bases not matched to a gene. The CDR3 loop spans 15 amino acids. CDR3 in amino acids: CASINDLAGGYEQYF. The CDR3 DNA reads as TGTGCCAGCATTAACGACTTAGCGGGAGGATACGAGCAGTACTTC.

This chain's CDR3 is CASSSTGGNSYEQYF. The CDR3 DNA sequence: TGTGCCAGCAGCTCCACAGGGGGGAACTCCTACGAGCAGTACTTC. The genes are TRBV7-2 and TRBJ2-7; 8 bases are a match to TRBD1. The ends lost 4 bases at V and 0 bases at J; junction bases unmatched: 5. CDR3 length: 15 amino acids. Germline V gene data show CDR1 as SGHTA and CDR2 as FQGNSA.

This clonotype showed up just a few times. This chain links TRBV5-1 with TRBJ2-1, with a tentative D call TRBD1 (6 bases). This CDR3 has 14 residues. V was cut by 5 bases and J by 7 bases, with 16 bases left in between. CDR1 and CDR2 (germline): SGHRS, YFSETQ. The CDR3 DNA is TGCGCCAGCAGAGGGGACACCCTGGGGAATGAGCAGTTCTTC. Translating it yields CASRGDTLGNEQFF.

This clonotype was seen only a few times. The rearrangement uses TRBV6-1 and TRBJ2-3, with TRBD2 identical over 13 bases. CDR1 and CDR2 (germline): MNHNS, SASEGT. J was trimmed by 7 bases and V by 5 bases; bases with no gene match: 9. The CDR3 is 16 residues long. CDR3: CASSPQTSGGPYTQYF. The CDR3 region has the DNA TGTGCCAGCAGTCCCCAGACTAGCGGGGGGCCGTATACGCAGTATTTT.

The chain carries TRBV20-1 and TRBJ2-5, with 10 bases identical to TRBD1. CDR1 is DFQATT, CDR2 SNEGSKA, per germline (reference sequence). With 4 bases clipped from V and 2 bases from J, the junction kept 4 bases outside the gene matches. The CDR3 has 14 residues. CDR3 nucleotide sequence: TGCAGTGCTACCGGGACAGGGGCTCAAGAGACCCAGTACTTC. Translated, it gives CSATGTGAQETQYF.

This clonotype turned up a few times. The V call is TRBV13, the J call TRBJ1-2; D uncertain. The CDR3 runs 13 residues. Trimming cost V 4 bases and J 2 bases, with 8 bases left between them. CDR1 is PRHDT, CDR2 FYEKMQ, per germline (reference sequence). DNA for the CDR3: TGTGCCAGCAGCTGGGAAGGAAACTATGGCTACACCTTC. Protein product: CASSWEGNYGYTF.

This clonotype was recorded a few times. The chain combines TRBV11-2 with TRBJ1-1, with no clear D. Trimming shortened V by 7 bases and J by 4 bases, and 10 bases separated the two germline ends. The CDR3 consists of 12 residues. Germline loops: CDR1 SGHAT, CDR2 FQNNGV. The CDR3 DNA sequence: TGTGCCAGCACCCAATTCCCCACTGAAGCTTTCTTT. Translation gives CASTQFPTEAFF.

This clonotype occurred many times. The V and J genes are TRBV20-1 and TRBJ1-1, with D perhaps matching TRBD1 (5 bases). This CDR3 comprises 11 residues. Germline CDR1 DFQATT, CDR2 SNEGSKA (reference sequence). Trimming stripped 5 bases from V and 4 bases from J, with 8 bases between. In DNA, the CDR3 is TGCAGTGCTCCAAGGGGCACTGAAGCTTTCTTT. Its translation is CSAPRGTEAFF.

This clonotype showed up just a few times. CDR3 coding DNA: TGCAGTGCTAGACCCCAACAGGGCTACGAGCAGTACTTC. Protein product: CSARPQQGYEQYF. The rearrangement links TRBV20-1 to TRBJ2-7, with D possibly TRBD1 on 6 matching bases. The CDR3 extends over 13 amino acids. Trimming left V 2 bases short and J 3 bases short, with 11 bases between. Germline CDR1 and CDR2: DFQATT and SNEGSKA (reference sequence).

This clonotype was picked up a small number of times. CDR3 sequence (DNA): TGCAGTGGAAGTAGCAGAAACACCGGGGAGCTGTTTTTT. It translates to CSGSSRNTGELFF. The chain employs TRBV20-1 and TRBJ2-2; D unclear. With 7 bases removed from V and 2 bases from J, the gap between germline ends came to 11 bases. Germline V gives CDR1 DFQATT, CDR2 SNEGSKA (reference sequence). The CDR3 sequence is 13 residues long.

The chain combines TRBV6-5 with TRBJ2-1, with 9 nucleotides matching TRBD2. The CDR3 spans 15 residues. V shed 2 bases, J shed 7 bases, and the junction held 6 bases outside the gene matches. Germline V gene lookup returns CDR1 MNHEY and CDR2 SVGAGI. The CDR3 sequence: CASSYRREGWNEQFF. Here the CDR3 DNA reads TGTGCCAGCAGTTACAGGCGGGAGGGATGGAATGAGCAGTTCTTC.